What follows is one TCR beta chain and its context. The antigen remains unidentified. Other DNA sequences from this sample encode an identical CDR3 as well. CD45RA-negative memory and CD45RA+ naive subsets were split from the CD4+ cells. The data were obtained in a study of shared clonotypes between healthy human individuals. The ends lost 3 bases at V and 5 bases at J; junction bases unmatched: 3. The CDR3 sequence is 16 residues long. Germline-derived CDR1 and CDR2 are KGHSH and LQKENI. Study observations and caveats: A handful of donors held around 5% of naive CD4 clonotypes in common. Larger estimated richness was generally recorded for naive subsets relative to memory subsets.

Authors' methods: Sequence data from immunoSEQ were junction-only and lacked quality scores; consequently, filtering differed. TCRdb's table, derived via immunoSEQ multiplex PCR, lists solely in-frame clones and lacks some. V and J calls and clone size are those listed in that table; D and trimming were worked out from the DNA. Of a few million clones listed, more than 80% are singletons. This receptor was identified in a man between 18 and 29 years old in good health. The specimen sequenced was naive CD4+ T cells sorted from blood. Subset noted: CD45RA+ positively selected. The genes are TRBV18 and TRBJ2-2; the match to TRBD2 covers 13 bases. CDR3 sequence (DNA): TGTGCCAGCTCACCGAGGACTAGCGGGAGTACCGGGGAGCTGTTTTTT. Its translation: CASSPRTSGSTGELFF.